This TCR beta chain was recovered during a study of blood T cell repertoires in COVID-19. The germline V and J ends were trimmed by 2 bases and 12 bases, with 11 bases remaining between them. The germline gives CDR1 MNHEY, CDR2 SVGAGI. This CDR3 comprises 13 residues. Produced via immunoSEQ multiplex PCR; TCRdb's table is partial and in-frame only. The table lists more than 150,000 clones, around nine tenths of them singletons, with under 0.7% in the top ten. The origin of this receptor is a man aged 55 to 70 with COVID-19, enrolled during active disease. The rearrangement uses TRBV6-5 and TRBJ1-6; D unclear. The specimen was peripheral blood. CDR3 sequence (DNA): TGTGCCAGCAGTTACACTAGGGTCAAACCCCTCCACTTT. This encodes CASSYTRVKPLHF.